This record covers a single TCR beta chain. Its antigen is still unknown. Assay used: immunoSEQ multiplex PCR; TCRdb lists only in-frame clones, some missing. The sample yields around 170,000 clones, around nine tenths seen once. The sample originates from a study of Ad26.COV2.S vaccination and SARS-CoV-2 variants. Whole-study results and caveats: People who got the vaccine had more spike-specific TCR breadth than people who got placebo.

The CDR3 has 14 amino acids. Deletions cut 6 bases from V and 2 bases from J, with 11 bases between. Germline V CDR1 and CDR2: SNHLY, FYNNEI. The clonotype was recovered from a human donor who had recovered from COVID-19. The chain carries TRBV2 and TRBJ1-5; possibly TRBD1 for D (6 bases). The source material was peripheral blood, sampled after recovery from COVID-19. The DNA of the CDR3 is TGTGCCAGCAGCTCCACAGGGCGCAATCAGCCCCAGCATTTT. Its translation: CASSSTGRNQPQHF.